These 22 T cell receptor beta chains were sequenced from one sample in a study of blood T cell repertoires in COVID-19. Only in-frame clones appear in the TCRdb table, and some are missing; sequencing was by immunoSEQ multiplex PCR. In the table there are some 320,000 clones, roughly nine tenths of which are singletons. Sample: PBMCs or T cells enriched from blood (not recorded which). The receptors stem from a woman between 25 and 40 years old who had been exposed to COVID-19.

The chain joins TRBV5-4 to TRBJ1-1, with no clear D. CDR1 and CDR2 (germline): SGHNT, YYREEE (reference sequence). The CDR3 has 12 residues. Trimming took 0 bases from V and 8 from J, leaving 8 bases between them. In nucleotides, the CDR3 is TGTGCCAGCAGCTTGGTGGCCGGGGAAGCTTTCTTT. This translates into CASSLVAGEAFF.

This chain links TRBV10-2 with TRBJ1-2; possibly TRBD1 for D (5 bases). Germline V gene data show CDR1 as WSHSY and CDR2 as SAAADI. The CDR3 sequence is 13 residues long. Trimming removed 3 bases from V and 5 bases from J, with 10 bases in between. CDR3 in amino acids: CASSEGEAYGYTF. The CDR3 region has the DNA TGCGCCAGCAGTGAAGGGGAGGCATATGGCTACACCTTC.

To note about this clone: Distinct nucleotide sequences in the sample also encode this CDR3. V gene TRBV29-1 combines with J gene TRBJ1-3; D not certain. The germline V gene encodes CDR1 SQVTM and CDR2 ANQGSEA. The CDR3 spans 12 residues. Trimming took 4 bases from V and 0 from J, leaving 4 bases between them. The CDR3 bases are TGCAGCGTTGTGAGCTCTGGAAACACCATATATTTT. It is translated as CSVVSSGNTIYF. The full variable domain, completed using reference TRBV29-1 and TRBJ1-3, is SAVISQKPSRDICQRGTSLTIQCQVDSQVTMMFWYRQQPGQSLTLIATANQGSEATYESGFVIDKFPISRPNLTFSTLTVSNMSPEDSSIYLCSVVSSGNTIYFGEGSWLTVV.

The chain uses TRBV2 and TRBJ1-6, with D tentatively TRBD1 (6 bases). This CDR3 region has 15 residues. The ends were cut back, 8 bases at V and 2 bases at J, with 13 bases in the middle. Per germline, CDR1 SNHLY and CDR2 FYNNEI. CDR3 DNA: TGTGCCAGCCACCTTAGGGGGACCTATAATTCACCCCTCCACTTT. Translating gives CASHLRGTYNSPLHF.

This chain connects TRBV7-2 to TRBJ1-1; D gene unclear. This CDR3 spans 13 amino acids. V lost 3 bases and J lost 7, with 12 bases in between. Germline CDR1 is SGHTA and CDR2 is FQGNSA. The CDR3, as DNA: TGTGCCAGCAGCTTTAATTCTGAGGTTGAAGCTTTCTTT. Amino acids: CASSFNSEVEAFF.

The gene calls are TRBV25-1 and TRBJ1-2; TRBD1 agrees at 7 bases. Germline CDR1 reads MGHDK; CDR2 reads SYGVNS. Unmatched junction bases numbered 10, after V lost 10 bases and J lost 2 bases. This CDR3 contains 14 residues. CDR3 DNA: TGTGCCACCGGACAGGCCTACCCAAACTATGGCTACACCTTC. It codes for CATGQAYPNYGYTF.

This chain joins TRBV19 and TRBJ1-5; possible D gene TRBD1, 5 bases. The CDR3 is made up of 15 amino acids. Germline V gene sequence: CDR1 LNHDA, CDR2 SQIVND (reference sequence). V was shortened by 6 bases and J by 5 bases, with 17 bases between the two germline ends. CDR3 DNA sequence: TGTGCCAGTAGGTTCTCGGGACTGCTAGATCAGCCCCAGCATTTT. Translation: CASRFSGLLDQPQHF. The full variable domain, rest sourced from reference TRBV19 and TRBJ1-5, is DGGITQSPKYLFRKEGQNVTLSCEQNLNHDAMYWYRQDPGQGLRLIYYSQIVNDFQKGDIAEGYSVSREKKESFPLTVTSAQKNPTAFYLCASRFSGLLDQPQHFGDGTRLSIL.

The chain has TRBV14 and TRBJ1-2, with unresolved D. Trimming took off 4 bases at V and 8 bases at J, with 14 bases between the two ends. Germline V gives CDR1 SGHDN, CDR2 FVKESK. The CDR3 runs to 13 residues. This chain's CDR3 is CASSPVGLWGYTF. The CDR3 DNA follows: TGTGCCAGCAGCCCTGTGGGCCTTTGGGGCTACACCTTC. The full variable domain, its missing parts supplied by reference TRBV14 and TRBJ1-2, is EAGVTQFPSHSVIEKGQTVTLRCDPISGHDNLYWYRRVMGKEIKFLLHFVKESKQDESGMPNNRFLAERTGGTYSTLKVQPAELEDSGVYFCASSPVGLWGYTFGSGTRLTVV.

V is TRBV3-1 (or the pseudogene TRBV3-2) and J is TRBJ1-4; a weak D match, TRBD1 (5 bases). Germline loops: CDR1 LGHDT, CDR2 YNNKEL (reference sequence). CDR3 length: 15 residues. V lost 5 bases and J 6 bases, leaving 16 bases between the germline ends. The CDR3 DNA reads TGTGCCAGCAGCACCCTCAGGGAGGGTGATGAAAAACTGTTTTTT. Translating gives CASSTLREGDEKLFF.

The rearrangement uses TRBV11-3 and TRBJ2-1, with TRBD2 matching over 8 bases. The CDR3 covers 17 residues. Germline loops: CDR1 SGHNT, CDR2 YENEEA. The V and J ends lost 5 bases and 3 bases, in that order; junction bases with no gene match: 12. CDR3 sequence: CASSLMVGSGVYNEQFF. The CDR3 DNA reads TGTGCCAGCAGCCTAATGGTTGGTAGCGGGGTCTACAATGAGCAGTTCTTC.

The chain has TRBV11-2 and TRBJ1-1; no clear D gene. This CDR3 spans 17 amino acids. In germline, CDR1 is SGHAT, CDR2 FQNNGV. V gave up 5 bases and J gave up 4 bases, with 23 bases separating them. The DNA for the CDR3 is TGTGCCAGCAGCCCCCGCCAAGAGGCTCGAAAAGGCACTGAAGCTTTCTTT. It specifies CASSPRQEARKGTEAFF. The variable domain in full, completed from reference TRBV11-2 and TRBJ1-1, reads EAGVAQSPRYKIIEKRQSVAFWCNPISGHATLYWYQQILGQGPKLLIQFQNNGVVDDSQLPKDRFSAERLKGVDSTLKIQPAKLEDSAVYLCASSPRQEARKGTEAFFGQGTRLTVV.

The chain has TRBV12-5 and TRBJ1-2, with 8 positions matching TRBD1. Germline CDR1 and CDR2: LGHNT and FRNRAP. Trimming cost V 1 base and J 4 bases; bases outside gene matches: 2. The CDR3 spans 14 residues. The CDR3 DNA reads TGTGCTAGTGGTTTGGGGGACAGGACCTATGGCTACACCTTC. This sequence encodes CASGLGDRTYGYTF.

The chain recombines TRBV27 with TRBJ2-1, with 8 bases that match TRBD1. The V segment lost 6 bases and the J segment 6 bases; nucleotides outside the gene matches: 10. Germline V gives CDR1 MNHEY, CDR2 SMNVEV (reference sequence). The CDR3 extends over 15 amino acids. CDR3 in amino acids: CASSRRTGIFNEQFF. The CDR3 bases are TGTGCCAGCAGCCGGAGGACAGGGATTTTCAATGAGCAGTTCTTC.

The chain is built from TRBV4-2 and TRBJ1-1; maybe TRBD1 (6 bases). CDR1 is LGHNA, CDR2 YNFKEQ, per germline. V was cut by 2 bases and J by 3 bases, with 16 bases left in between. This CDR3 has 16 amino acids. In nucleotides, the CDR3 is TGTGCCAGCAGCCAAAGGACAGACCCGAGGGACACTGAAGCTTTCTTT. Its translation is CASSQRTDPRDTEAFF.

V gene TRBV6-5 combines with J gene TRBJ1-6; D may be TRBD1 (5 bases). Trimming cost V 4 bases and J 6 bases, with 13 bases left between them. CDR1 MNHEY and CDR2 SVGAGI come from the germline V gene. The CDR3 is 15 amino acids. CDR3 sequence (DNA): TGTGCCAGCAGTTCTACAAGGGGAGGTAATTCACCCCTCCACTTT. Its protein product is CASSSTRGGNSPLHF.

The chain combines TRBV5-4 with TRBJ2-2; D is possibly TRBD1 (6 bases). The V end lost 4 bases, the J end lost 4 bases, and 11 bases lay between the germline ends. CDR3 length equals 14 residues. The germline gives CDR1 SGHNT, CDR2 YYREEE (reference sequence). The CDR3 here is CASSPTGFTGELFF. The CDR3 DNA sequence: TGTGCCAGCAGCCCTACAGGGTTCACCGGGGAGCTGTTTTTT.

The V and J genes are TRBV6-5 and TRBJ1-2, with 9 bases identical to TRBD1. V trimming: 9 bases; J trimming: 12 bases; junction bases outside the gene matches: 8. CDR3 size: 11 residues. The V gene's germline CDR1 is MNHEY and CDR2 SVGAGI. CDR3 sequence reads: CASGWTGAHTF. In DNA, the CDR3 is TGTGCCAGTGGCTGGACAGGGGCCCACACCTTC.

The genes are TRBV29-1 and TRBJ1-1, with D perhaps TRBD1 (6 bases). V dropped 6 bases and J dropped 2 bases, with 13 bases sitting between them. CDR1 and CDR2 (germline): SQVTM, ANQGSEA. The CDR3 loop spans 13 amino acids. The CDR3 DNA sequence: TGCAGCGTAGCGACAGGAATAAACACTGAAGCTTTCTTT. Its protein is CSVATGINTEAFF.

This clone is a singleton in its sample. This chain uses TRBV7-9 with TRBJ1-2, with 8 positions matching TRBD1. CDR3 length equals 15 residues. The junction had 6 bases not matched to a gene; V was cut back by 2 bases and J by 4 bases. The germline V gene encodes CDR1 SEHNR and CDR2 FQNEAQ (reference sequence). The CDR3 is CASSLIPGGVYGYTF. The CDR3 DNA is TGTGCCAGCAGCTTAATTCCAGGGGGCGTCTATGGCTACACCTTC. The variable domain in full, with the rest retrieved from reference TRBV7-9 and TRBJ1-2, is DTGVSQNPRHKITKRGQNVTFRCDPISEHNRLYWYRQTLGQGPEFLTYFQNEAQLEKSRLLSDRFSAERPKGSFSTLEIQRTEQGDSAMYLCASSLIPGGVYGYTFGSGTRLTVV.

The chain links TRBV5-8 to TRBJ1-2, with 7 bases lining up with TRBD1. V shed 5 bases and J 2 bases; nucleotides not matched to a gene: 9. This CDR3 comprises 15 residues. Germline V gene lookup returns CDR1 SGHTS and CDR2 YDEGEE. CDR3 coding DNA: TGTGCCAGCAGACATCGGGACAGCCTCAACTATGGCTACACCTTC. It specifies CASRHRDSLNYGYTF. The full variable domain, in which reference TRBV5-8 and TRBJ1-2 provide the parts outside the CDR3, is EAGVTQSPTHLIKTRGQQATLRCSPISGHTSVYWYQQALGLGLQFLLWYDEGEERNRGNFPPRFSGRQFPNYSSELNVNALELEDSALYLCASRHRDSLNYGYTFGSGTRLTVV.

The chain employs TRBV6-2 or TRBV6-3 and TRBJ2-3; the D gene is possibly TRBD2 (6 bases). Germline values: CDR1 MNHEY, CDR2 SVGEGT. Trimming shortened V by 5 bases and J by 6 bases, and 15 bases separated the two germline ends. The CDR3 covers 14 residues. CDR3 sequence: CASSEGLAPDTQYF. DNA for the CDR3: TGTGCCAGCAGTGAGGGACTGGCCCCCGATACGCAGTATTTT.

The chain joins TRBV30 to TRBJ1-1; D may be TRBD1 (6 bases). Germline CDR1 reads GTSNPN; CDR2 reads SVGIG (reference sequence). The V end was cut by 5 bases, the J end by 0 bases, with 13 bases between. The CDR3 has 14 amino acids. The CDR3 coding sequence is TGTGCCTGGGCCCGGAACAGGGTGAACACTGAAGCTTTCTTT. This codes for CAWARNRVNTEAFF.